This T cell receptor (beta chain) was observed in a study of CD8 T cells in ankylosing spondylitis. Broader study findings: Matched ankylosing spondylitis synovial fluid reportedly contained a significantly enriched population of disease-linked clones.

The sample holds a few counts of this clonotype. Antigen: not known. TCRdb reanalysed the 5' RACE reads using MiXCR and keeps one entry per CDR3 protein. The data hold nearly 350,000 distinct CDR3 sequences, with 14% to 15% observed a single time. The sample comprised blood, either unsorted or a sorted T cell fraction (not recorded which). This receptor was identified in a male donor with ankylosing spondylitis or in good health (not recorded which).

CDR3 in DNA: TGCAGTGCTAGAGAGACTGTACAGCAAGAGACCCAGTACTTC. Translation: CSARETVQQETQYF. The chain has TRBV20-1 and TRBJ2-5; D is uncertain. The germline V gene has CDR1 DFQATT and CDR2 SNEGSKA (reference sequence). V was trimmed by 0 bases and J by 2 bases, leaving 10 bases between them. This CDR3 comprises 14 residues.